The sequence of this T cell receptor beta chain was determined in a study of T cells in localized non-small cell lung cancer. Study-level results: Of the tissues analyzed, uninvolved adjacent lung showed maximal T cell clonality, greater than tumor. Across samples, adjacent lung featured a median roughly 60 of the top 100 tumor clones.

Produced via immunoSEQ multiplex PCR; TCRdb's table is partial and in-frame only. The sample carries about 1,400 clones, over 20% recorded once. Trimming took 2 bases from V and 4 from J, leaving 14 bases between them. The germline V gene has CDR1 SGHNT and CDR2 YENEEA. This CDR3 has 15 residues. This clone counts as medium-sized. Its target is not known. The V call is TRBV11-3, the J call TRBJ1-2; D not resolved. The TCR originated in a female donor over 55 with stage II squamous cell lung carcinoma. The sample consisted of normal lung tissue next to the tumor, taken before any cancer treatment. The CDR3 protein is CASSLKRVMGYGYTF. The CDR3 bases are TGTGCCAGCAGCTTAAAGAGGGTAATGGGCTATGGCTACACCTTC.